The rows below give T cell receptor beta chains drawn from one sample of a study of CD8 T cells in ankylosing spondylitis. TCRdb re-analysed the 5' RACE reads in MiXCR, keeping a single row per CDR3 protein. The sample lists some 840,000 distinct CDR3 sequences, approximately 12% occurring once. The sequencing input was blood, either unsorted or a sorted T cell fraction (not recorded which). Every receptor here comes from a male donor with ankylosing spondylitis. Each CDR3 is given with its conserved first and last residue. The D gene is left open where the match is weak. Clone size is given for some rows only: seen once, a few or many times, or a class if the clone is expanded.

size	D	J	V	CDR3	DNA
.	.	TRBJ1-1	TRBV9	CASSVGASQGTEAFF	TGTGCCAGCAGCGTAGGGGCCAGCCAAGGCACTGAAGCTTTCTTT
many	.	TRBJ2-2	TRBV7-3	CASSLTSTANTGELFF	TGTGCCAGCAGCTTAACATCGACAGCGAACACCGGGGAGCTGTTTTTT
many	TRBD1	TRBJ2-7	TRBV20-1	CSANLGQGDEQYF	TGCAGTGCCAACTTAGGACAGGGCGACGAGCAGTACTTC
many	.	TRBJ1-2	TRBV7-2	CASSEGRGNGYTF	TGTGCCAGCAGCGAGGGGAGGGGCAATGGCTACACCTTC
.	.	TRBJ1-5	TRBV4-3	CASSQDPGLGPQHF	TGCGCCAGCAGCCAAGATCCAGGGCTGGGGCCCCAGCATTTT
few	.	TRBJ2-3	TRBV5-6	CASSWRGSTDTQYF	TGTGCCAGCAGCTGGAGGGGGAGCACAGATACGCAGTATTTT
few	.	TRBJ2-3	TRBV7-2	CASALTDTQYF	TGTGCCAGCGCTCTTACAGATACGCAGTATTTT
few	TRBD2	TRBJ2-4	TRBV20-1	CSAIGTSGYKNIQYF	TGCAGTGCTATTGGAACTAGCGGTTACAAAAACATTCAGTACTTC
.	.	TRBJ1-4	TRBV18	CASSPPLQANEKLFF	TGTGCCAGCTCACCACCCCTACAGGCTAATGAAAAACTGTTTTTT
.	.	TRBJ2-7	TRBV29-1	CSVEDHGKQYF	TGCAGCGTTGAAGACCACGGGAAGCAGTACTTC
.	.	TRBJ2-3	TRBV5-1	CASSFVPGQGGGRARDTQYF	TGCGCCAGCAGCTTCGTTCCGGGACAGGGTGGCGGGAGGGCCAGGGATACGCAGTATTTT
many	TRBD1	TRBJ2-5	TRBV6-2/TRBV6-3	CASTDRGGETQYF	TGTGCCAGCACCGACAGGGGAGGCGAGACCCAGTACTTC
.	.	TRBJ2-5	TRBV7-2	CASSLVSSGEYETQYF	TGTGCCAGCAGCTTAGTTTCCTCGGGGGAGTATGAGACCCAGTACTTC
.	.	TRBJ1-1	TRBV5-1	CASSFDGLTEAFF	TGCGCCAGCAGCTTTGACGGCCTCACTGAAGCTTTCTTT
few	TRBD2	TRBJ2-5	TRBV20-1	CSASPGGGAWETQYF	TGCAGTGCTAGTCCAGGCGGGGGGGCCTGGGAGACCCAGTACTTC
many	.	TRBJ1-5	TRBV7-8	CASAGRARDQPQHF	TGTGCCAGCGCCGGAAGGGCCCGGGATCAGCCCCAGCATTTT
few	TRBD2	TRBJ2-1	TRBV20-1	CSATGRAIGDEQFF	TGCAGTGCCACCGGGAGGGCCATCGGCGATGAGCAGTTCTTC
.	.	TRBJ2-5	TRBV20-1	CSAAPPGRRETQYF	TGCAGTGCTGCCCCCCCGGGGCGAAGGGAGACCCAGTACTTC
.	TRBD2	TRBJ2-4	TRBV3-1	CASCPGLAGLRLSKNIQYF	TGTGCCAGCTGTCCTGGACTAGCGGGACTGAGGCTATCCAAAAACATTCAGTACTTC
few	.	TRBJ2-3	TRBV7-2	CASSLRLESTDTQYF	TGTGCCAGCAGCTTACGACTAGAGAGCACAGATACGCAGTATTTT
few	.	TRBJ2-2	TRBV4-3	CASSQLTGRDITGELFF	TGCGCCAGCAGCCAACTGACAGGGCGGGATATCACCGGGGAGCTGTTTTTT
.	TRBD1	TRBJ1-3	TRBV6-6	CASRRDRVDTIYF	TGTGCCAGCAGACGGGACAGGGTGGACACCATATATTTT
many	.	TRBJ2-1	TRBV27	CASINRATGRYNEQFF	TGTGCCAGCATCAATCGGGCAACAGGGCGATACAATGAGCAGTTCTTC
many	.	TRBJ2-5	TRBV29-1	CSVYKSQETQYF	TGCAGCGTTTACAAGAGCCAAGAGACCCAGTACTTC
few	TRBD1	TRBJ1-1	TRBV20-1	CSAKGQYTEAFF	TGCAGTGCCAAGGGACAGTACACTGAAGCTTTCTTT
.	TRBD1	TRBJ2-1	TRBV4-2	CASSQDSGGVGTYNEQFF	TGTGCCAGCAGCCAAGATTCAGGGGGAGTAGGCACCTACAATGAGCAGTTCTTC
once	.	TRBJ2-3	TRBV20-1	CSASRPLSTDTQYF	TGCAGTGCTAGTCGCCCCTTATCCACAGATACGCAGTATTTT
many	.	TRBJ2-5	TRBV5-6	CASSPLYQETQYF	TGTGCCAGCAGCCCTCTGTACCAAGAGACCCAGTACTTC
few	.	TRBJ2-1	TRBV11-1	CASSFSGAGAQFF	TGTGCCAGCAGCTTCAGTGGAGCCGGGGCGCAGTTCTTC
few	.	TRBJ1-1	TRBV15	CATSRGQANTEAFF	TGTGCCACCAGCAGAGGGCAAGCGAACACTGAAGCTTTCTTT
.	TRBD1	TRBJ1-4	TRBV20-1	CSAPRQGFVEKLFF	TGCAGTGCCCCAAGACAGGGGTTCGTTGAAAAACTGTTTTTT
.	TRBD1	TRBJ1-1	TRBV15	CATSREITPDRGAAFF	TGTGCCACCAGCAGAGAAATCACCCCTGACAGGGGAGCGGCTTTCTTT
few	TRBD2	TRBJ2-1	TRBV11-2	CASSLEGTSGQSYNEQFF	TGTGCCAGCAGCTTAGAAGGGACTAGCGGGCAGTCCTACAATGAGCAGTTCTTC
.	.	TRBJ2-1	TRBV20-1	CSARDPQGLDNEQFF	TGCAGTGCTAGAGATCCCCAGGGACTCGACAATGAGCAGTTCTTC